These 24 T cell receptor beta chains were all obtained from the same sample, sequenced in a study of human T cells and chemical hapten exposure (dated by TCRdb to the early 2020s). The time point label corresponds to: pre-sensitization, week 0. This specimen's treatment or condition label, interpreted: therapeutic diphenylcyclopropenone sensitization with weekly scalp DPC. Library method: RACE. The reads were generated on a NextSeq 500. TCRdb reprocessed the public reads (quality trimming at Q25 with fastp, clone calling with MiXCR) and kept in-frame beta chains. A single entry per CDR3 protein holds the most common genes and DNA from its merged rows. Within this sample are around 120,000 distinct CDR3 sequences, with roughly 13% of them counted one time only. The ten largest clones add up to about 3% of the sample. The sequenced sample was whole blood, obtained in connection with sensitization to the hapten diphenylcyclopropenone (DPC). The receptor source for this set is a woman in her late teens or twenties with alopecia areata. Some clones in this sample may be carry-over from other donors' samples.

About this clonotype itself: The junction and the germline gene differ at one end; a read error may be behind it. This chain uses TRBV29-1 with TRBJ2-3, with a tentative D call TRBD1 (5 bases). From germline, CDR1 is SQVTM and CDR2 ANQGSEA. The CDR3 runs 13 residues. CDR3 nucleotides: TGCACCGTTTGGGCAGGGATCACAGATACGCAGTATTTT. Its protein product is CTVWAGITDTQYF.

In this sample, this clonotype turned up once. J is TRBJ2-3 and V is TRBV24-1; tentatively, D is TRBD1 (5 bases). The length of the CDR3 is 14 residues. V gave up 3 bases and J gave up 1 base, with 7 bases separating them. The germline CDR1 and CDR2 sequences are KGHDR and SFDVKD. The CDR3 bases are TGTGCCACCAGTGATGTACAGGGCACAGATACGCAGTATTTT. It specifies CATSDVQGTDTQYF.

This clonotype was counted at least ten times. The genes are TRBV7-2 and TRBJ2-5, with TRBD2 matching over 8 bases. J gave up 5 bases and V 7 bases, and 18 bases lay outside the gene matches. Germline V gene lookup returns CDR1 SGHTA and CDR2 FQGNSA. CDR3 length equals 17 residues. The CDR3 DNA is TGTGCCAGCAACACTGGGCCCCCGGGGGGGAGTCTGGAGACCCAGTACTTC. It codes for CASNTGPPGGSLETQYF.

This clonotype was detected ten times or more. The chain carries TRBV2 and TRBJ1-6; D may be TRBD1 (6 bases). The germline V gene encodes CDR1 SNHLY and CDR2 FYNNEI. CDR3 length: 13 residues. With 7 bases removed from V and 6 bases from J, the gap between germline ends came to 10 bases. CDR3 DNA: TGTGCCAGCACAGGACAGTCTAATTCACCCCTCCACTTT. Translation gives CASTGQSNSPLHF.

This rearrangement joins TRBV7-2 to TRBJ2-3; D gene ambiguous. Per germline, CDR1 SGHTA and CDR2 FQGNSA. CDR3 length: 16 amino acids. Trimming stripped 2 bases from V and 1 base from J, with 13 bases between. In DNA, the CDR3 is TGTGCCAGCAGCTTATTCGGCCGTACGGGCACAGATACGCAGTATTTT. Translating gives CASSLFGRTGTDTQYF.

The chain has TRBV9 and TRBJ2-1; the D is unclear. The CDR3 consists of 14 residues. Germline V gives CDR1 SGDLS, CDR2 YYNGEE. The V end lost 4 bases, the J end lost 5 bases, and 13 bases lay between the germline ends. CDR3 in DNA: TGTGCCAGCAGCACCGCCAGCGCCCACAATGAGCAGTTCTTC. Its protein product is CASSTASAHNEQFF.

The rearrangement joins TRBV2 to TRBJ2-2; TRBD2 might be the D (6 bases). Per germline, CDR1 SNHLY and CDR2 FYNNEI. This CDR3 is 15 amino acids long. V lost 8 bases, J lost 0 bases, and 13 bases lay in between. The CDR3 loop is CASAYGTANTGELFF. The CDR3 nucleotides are TGTGCCAGCGCATACGGGACTGCGAACACCGGGGAGCTGTTTTTT.

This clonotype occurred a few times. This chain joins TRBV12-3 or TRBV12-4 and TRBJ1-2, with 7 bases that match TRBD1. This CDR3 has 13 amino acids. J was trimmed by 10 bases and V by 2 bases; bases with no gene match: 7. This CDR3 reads CASSLHEGADYTF. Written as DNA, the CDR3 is TGTGCCAGCAGTTTACACGAGGGGGCGGACTACACCTTC.

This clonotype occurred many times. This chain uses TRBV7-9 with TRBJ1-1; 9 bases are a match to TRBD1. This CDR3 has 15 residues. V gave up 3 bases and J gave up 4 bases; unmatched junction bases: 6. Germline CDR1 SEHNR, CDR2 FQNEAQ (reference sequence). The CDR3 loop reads CASSFLGQGGTEAFF. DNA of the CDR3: TGTGCCAGCAGCTTCCTGGGACAGGGTGGCACTGAAGCTTTCTTT. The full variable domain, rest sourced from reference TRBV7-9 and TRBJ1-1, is DTGVSQNPRHKITKRGQNVTFRCDPISEHNRLYWYRQTLGQGPEFLTYFQNEAQLEKSRLLSDRFSAERPKGSFSTLEIQRTEQGDSAMYLCASSFLGQGGTEAFFGQGTRLTVV.

This CDR3 is CASSGGGFQPQHF. The CDR3 coding sequence is TGTGCCAGCAGCGGTGGGGGGTTTCAGCCCCAGCATTTT. The V call is TRBV28, the J call TRBJ1-5; D is perhaps TRBD1 (5 bases). Germline V gene sequence: CDR1 MDHEN, CDR2 SYDVKM. Trimming took 6 bases from V and 6 from J, leaving 12 bases between them. The CDR3 spans 13 residues.

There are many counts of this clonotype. The CDR3 bases are TGCAGTGTGACAGGGGGTCATGGAAACACCATATATTTT. Protein: CSVTGGHGNTIYF. This chain joins TRBV20-1 and TRBJ1-3; the match to TRBD1 covers 9 bases. V was clipped by 7 bases and J by 3 bases; unmatched bases: 4. The CDR3 has 13 residues. The germline CDR1 and CDR2 sequences are DFQATT and SNEGSKA (reference sequence).

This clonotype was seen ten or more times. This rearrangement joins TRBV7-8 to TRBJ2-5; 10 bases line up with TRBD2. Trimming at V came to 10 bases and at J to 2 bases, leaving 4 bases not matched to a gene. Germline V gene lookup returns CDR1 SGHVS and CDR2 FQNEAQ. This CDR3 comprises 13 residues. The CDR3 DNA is TGTGCCACTAGCGGGGGCCCGCAAGAGACCCAGTACTTC. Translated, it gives CATSGGPQETQYF. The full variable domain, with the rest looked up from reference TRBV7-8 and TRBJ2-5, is GAGVSQSPRYKVAKRGQDVALRCDPISGHVSLFWYQQALGQGPEFLTYFQNEAQLDKSGLPSDRFFAERPEGSVSTLKIQRTQQEDSAVYLCATSGGPQETQYFGPGTRLLVL.

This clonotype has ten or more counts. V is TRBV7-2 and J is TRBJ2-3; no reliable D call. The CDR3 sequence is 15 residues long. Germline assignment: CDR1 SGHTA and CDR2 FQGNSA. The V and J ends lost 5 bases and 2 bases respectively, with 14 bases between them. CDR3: CASSRQAGSTDTQYF. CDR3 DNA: TGTGCCAGCAGCCGTCAGGCCGGGTCCACAGATACGCAGTATTTT.

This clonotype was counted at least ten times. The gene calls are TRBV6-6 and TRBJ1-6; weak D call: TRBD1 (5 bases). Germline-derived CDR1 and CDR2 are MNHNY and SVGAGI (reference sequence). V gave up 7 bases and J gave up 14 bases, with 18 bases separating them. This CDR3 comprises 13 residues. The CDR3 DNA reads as TGTGCCAGCAATAACAATCCGGGACGGACCCTCCACTTT. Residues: CASNNNPGRTLHF.

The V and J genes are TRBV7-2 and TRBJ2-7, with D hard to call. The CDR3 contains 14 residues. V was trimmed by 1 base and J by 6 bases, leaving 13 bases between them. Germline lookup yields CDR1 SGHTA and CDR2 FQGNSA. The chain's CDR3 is CASSLVGTVLEQYF. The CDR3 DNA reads TGTGCCAGCAGCTTAGTAGGCACAGTTCTCGAGCAGTACTTC. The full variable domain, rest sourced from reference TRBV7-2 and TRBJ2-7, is GAGVSQSPSNKVTEKGKDVELRCDPISGHTALYWYRQSLGQGLEFLIYFQGNSAPDKSGLPSDRFSAERTGGSVSTLTIQRTQQEDSAVYLCASSLVGTVLEQYFGPGTRLTVT.

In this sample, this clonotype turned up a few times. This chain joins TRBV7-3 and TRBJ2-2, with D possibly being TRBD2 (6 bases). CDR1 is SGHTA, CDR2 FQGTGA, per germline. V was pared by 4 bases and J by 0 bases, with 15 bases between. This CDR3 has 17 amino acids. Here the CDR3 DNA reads TGTGCCAGCAGCTGGCCGGAGGGCAACGCGAACACCGGGGAGCTGTTTTTT. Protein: CASSWPEGNANTGELFF.

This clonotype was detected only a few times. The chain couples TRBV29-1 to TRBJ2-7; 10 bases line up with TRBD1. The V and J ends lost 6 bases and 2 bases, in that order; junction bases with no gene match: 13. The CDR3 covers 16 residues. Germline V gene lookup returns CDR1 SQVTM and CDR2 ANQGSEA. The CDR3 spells CSVRTGGIKGTYEQYF. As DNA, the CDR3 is TGCAGCGTCCGGACAGGGGGAATTAAAGGGACCTACGAGCAGTACTTC.

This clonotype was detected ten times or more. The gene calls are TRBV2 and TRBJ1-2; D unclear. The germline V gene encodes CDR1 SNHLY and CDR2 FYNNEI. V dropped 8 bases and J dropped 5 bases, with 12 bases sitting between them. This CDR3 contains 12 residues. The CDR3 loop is CASRETEYGYTF. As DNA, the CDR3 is TGTGCCAGCCGAGAGACGGAATATGGCTACACCTTC.

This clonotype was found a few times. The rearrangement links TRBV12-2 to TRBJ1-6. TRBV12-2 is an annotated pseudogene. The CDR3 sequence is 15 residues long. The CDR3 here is CASRLAGRIGSPLHF. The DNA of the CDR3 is TGTGCAAGTCGCTTAGCGGGACGGATAGGTTCACCCCTCCACTTT.

This CDR3 reads CASSFGSSTGEVPRKTQYF. The CDR3 region has the DNA TGTGCCAGCAGCTTCGGATCATCTACAGGGGAGGTTCCGAGGAAGACCCAGTACTTC. The chain uses TRBV7-6 and TRBJ2-5; D possibly corresponds to TRBD1 (7 bases). V dropped 3 bases and J dropped 6 bases, with 29 bases sitting between them. The CDR3 extends over 19 amino acids. Germline V CDR1 and CDR2: SGHVS, FNYEAQ.

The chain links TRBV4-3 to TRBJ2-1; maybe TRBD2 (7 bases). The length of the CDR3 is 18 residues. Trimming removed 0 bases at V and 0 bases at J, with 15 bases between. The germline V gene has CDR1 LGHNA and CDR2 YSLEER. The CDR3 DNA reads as TGCGCCAGCAGCCAAGATGTCGGGGGGCCCAACTCCTACAATGAGCAGTTCTTC. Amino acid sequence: CASSQDVGGPNSYNEQFF.

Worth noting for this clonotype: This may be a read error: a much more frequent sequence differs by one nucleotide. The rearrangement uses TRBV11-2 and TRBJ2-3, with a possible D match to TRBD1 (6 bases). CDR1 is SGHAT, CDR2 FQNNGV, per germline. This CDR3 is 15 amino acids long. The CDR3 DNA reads TGTGCCAGCAGCTCTCAGGGGTTACGGACAGATACGCAGAATTTT. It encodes CASSSQGLRTDTQNF.

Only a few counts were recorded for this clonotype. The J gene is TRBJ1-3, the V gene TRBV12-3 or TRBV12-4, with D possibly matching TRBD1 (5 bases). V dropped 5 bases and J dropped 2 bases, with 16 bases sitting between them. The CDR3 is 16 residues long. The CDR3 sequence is CASSRRQSPPGNTIYF. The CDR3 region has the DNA TGTGCCAGCAGTCGTCGACAGAGCCCTCCTGGAAACACCATATATTTT.

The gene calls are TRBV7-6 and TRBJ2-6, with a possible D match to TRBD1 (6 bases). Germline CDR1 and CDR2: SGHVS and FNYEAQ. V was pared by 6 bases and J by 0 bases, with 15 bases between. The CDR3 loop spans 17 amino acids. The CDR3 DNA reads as TGTGCCAGCAGTCCGTCCCTAGGGGGCTCTGGGGCCAACGTCCTGACTTTC. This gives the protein CASSPSLGGSGANVLTF.